One TCR beta chain is described in this entry. The antigen remains unidentified. Germline CDR1 reads SGHTS; CDR2 reads YDEGEE. V gave up 0 bases and J gave up 4 bases, with 11 bases separating them. The CDR3 totals 15 residues. Researchers took RNA transcripts and amplified the TCR beta CDR3 regions from them. The HTBI set primed first-round TCR CDR3 RT-PCR. TCRdb redid the calling of the multiplex PCR reads with MiXCR, one entry per CDR3 protein. This sample has 300,000 to 400,000 distinct CDR3 sequences; less than 15% occur once, and the top ten carry around a tenth. The sample comes from a study of T cells in Graves' hyperthyroidism and ophthalmopathy. Graves' hyperthyroidism was deemed stable absent ophthalmopathy progression within 18 months. Clinical symptoms, serum thyroxine and TRAb, thyroid ultrasound and orbital computed tomography were used for the diagnoses. Findings of the study overall: Ophthalmopathy prediction by the model preceded onset by a median about 6.5 months. Most clonotypes expanded in the thyroid (above 0.001) were also present in blood.

The sample consisted of blood. V is TRBV5-8 and J is TRBJ1-5; unclear D gene. This clonotype originated in a young woman with Graves' hyperthyroidism. Here the CDR3 reads CASSLDLVGNQPQHF. The CDR3, as DNA: TGTGCCAGCAGCTTGGATCTAGTGGGAAATCAGCCCCAGCATTTT.